What follows are 25 T cell receptor beta chains derived from one specimen sequenced in a study of blood T cell repertoires in COVID-19 (dated by TCRdb to the early 2020s). The library was produced with the immunoSEQ multiplex PCR assay. The immuneACCESS repertoire file appears here via TCRdb, limited to in-frame rearrangements. These files lack a portion of the clones; in checked studies, under half of the deficit traces to unresolved V genes, and the cause of the others is not known. A total of 65,000 to 95,000 clones appear in this sample, approximately 85% of them only once. The top ten hold 7.3% of the sample. Sequenced input: peripheral blood. These receptor sequences come from a man aged 65-85 years with acute or convalescent COVID-19.

V is TRBV5-1 and J is TRBJ2-7; 9 positions match TRBD2. With V trimmed by 1 base and J by 6 bases, 11 bases remained unmatched. The CDR3 contains 16 residues. Germline V gene sequence: CDR1 SGHRS, CDR2 YFSETQ. The CDR3 loop is CASSLFGSAGGGEQYF. Written as DNA, the CDR3 is TGCGCCAGCAGCTTGTTTGGATCGGCGGGAGGGGGCGAGCAGTACTTC.

The chain combines TRBV11-1 with TRBJ2-7, with D possibly being TRBD2 (5 bases). In germline, CDR1 is SGHAT, CDR2 FQDESV (reference sequence). V shed 1 base and J shed 2 bases, with 9 bases lying between them. The CDR3 totals 14 residues. The CDR3 region has the DNA TGTGCCAGCAGCTTAGGGGAGCCGCCCTACGAGCAGTACTTC. Translated, it gives CASSLGEPPYEQYF.

The genes are TRBV5-8 and TRBJ1-3; 9 bases line up with TRBD1. There are 15 residues in the CDR3. In germline, CDR1 is SGHTS, CDR2 YDEGEE. V gave up 2 bases and J gave up 2 bases; unmatched junction bases: 2. CDR3 nucleotides: TGTGCCAGCAGCTTACAGGGGGCGACTGGAAACACCATATATTTT. This codes for CASSLQGATGNTIYF.

The J gene is TRBJ1-2, the V gene TRBV27; D gene unclear. The V end lost 3 bases, the J end lost 7 bases, and 12 bases lay between the germline ends. The germline gives CDR1 MNHEY, CDR2 SMNVEV (reference sequence). There are 13 residues in the CDR3. The CDR3 sequence: CASSFLEGTGYTF. CDR3 coding DNA: TGTGCCAGCAGTTTTTTAGAGGGTACTGGCTACACCTTC.

The V gene is TRBV28, the J gene TRBJ2-1, with TRBD2 matching 9 bases. This CDR3 comprises 16 residues. Germline V CDR1 and CDR2: MDHEN, SYDVKM. V gave up 7 bases and J gave up 1 base; unmatched junction bases: 8. Here the CDR3 DNA reads TGTGCCAGCACGACCCGTAGCGGGAGATCCTACAATGAGCAGTTCTTC. It codes for CASTTRSGRSYNEQFF.

V usage is TRBV28 and J usage is TRBJ1-5; D is perhaps TRBD1 (6 bases). V was trimmed by 7 bases and J by 6 bases, leaving 16 bases between them. CDR3 size: 14 residues. The germline CDR1 and CDR2 sequences are MDHEN and SYDVKM. The CDR3 region is CASTMGDTGQPQHF. The CDR3 DNA reads TGTGCCAGCACCATGGGGGACACGGGTCAGCCCCAGCATTTT.

This chain links TRBV6-5 with TRBJ2-1, with 12 bases matching TRBD1. V shed 2 bases, J shed 8 bases, and the junction held 7 bases outside the gene matches. There are 16 residues in the CDR3. The germline gives CDR1 MNHEY, CDR2 SVGAGI. The CDR3 reads CASSYAGGQGAYEQFF. CDR3 nucleotides: TGTGCCAGCAGTTACGCGGGGGGACAGGGGGCTTATGAGCAGTTCTTC.

This chain connects TRBV11-2 to TRBJ2-1; D perhaps matches TRBD1 (5 bases). Trimming stripped 1 base from V and 0 bases from J, with 13 bases between. The CDR3 contains 17 residues. Germline V gene data show CDR1 as SGHAT and CDR2 as FQNNGV. CDR3 protein: CASSLGGRAVSYNEQFF. DNA for the CDR3: TGTGCCAGCAGCTTAGGGGGCAGGGCAGTCTCCTACAATGAGCAGTTCTTC.

The V call is TRBV19, the J call TRBJ2-6, with a weak D call TRBD1 (5 bases). V shed 5 bases and J shed 3 bases, with 14 bases lying between them. Germline CDR1 LNHDA, CDR2 SQIVND (reference sequence). There are 16 residues in the CDR3. The chain's CDR3 is CASSQRRDNGANVLTF. The CDR3 region has the DNA TGTGCCAGTAGTCAACGCAGGGATAATGGGGCCAACGTCCTGACTTTC.

The CDR3: CASSLDGQGSNSPLHF. The CDR3 DNA is TGTGCCAGCAGCTTAGATGGGCAGGGAAGTAATTCACCCCTCCACTTT. The J gene is TRBJ1-6, the V gene TRBV11-2; D may be TRBD1 (5 bases). The CDR3 is 16 residues long. The V end lost 0 bases, the J end lost 6 bases, and 12 bases lay between the germline ends. The V gene's germline CDR1 is SGHAT and CDR2 FQNNGV.

The V call is TRBV6-5, the J call TRBJ1-1; 9 bases agree with TRBD1. Germline loops: CDR1 MNHEY, CDR2 SVGAGI. The V and J ends lost 0 bases and 5 bases, in that order; junction bases with no gene match: 4. This CDR3 has 15 residues. The chain's CDR3 is CASSYSGQGGTEAFF. For the CDR3, the DNA is TGTGCCAGCAGTTACTCGGGACAGGGTGGGACTGAAGCTTTCTTT.

The V gene is TRBV30, the J gene TRBJ1-5, with D unresolved. The V and J ends lost 2 bases and 6 bases respectively, with 17 bases between them. The germline CDR1 and CDR2 sequences are GTSNPN and SVGIG (reference sequence). The CDR3 contains 15 residues. DNA of the CDR3: TGTGCCTGGAGTAGCCAGAATCTAGCGGGTCAGCCCCAGCATTTT. Protein sequence: CAWSSQNLAGQPQHF.

CDR3: CASSLGRGTNYGYTF. The CDR3 nucleotides read TGTGCCAGCAGCTTAGGTAGGGGGACCAACTATGGCTACACCTTC. The chain is built from TRBV7-2 and TRBJ1-2, with D tentatively TRBD1 (6 bases). V lost 1 base and J lost 2, with 11 bases in between. Germline lookup yields CDR1 SGHTA and CDR2 FQGNSA. This CDR3 is built from 15 residues.

The chain has TRBV24-1 and TRBJ2-1; D may be TRBD2 (5 bases). CDR3 length: 15 amino acids. V was pared by 3 bases and J by 5 bases, with 13 bases between. The V gene's germline CDR1 is KGHDR and CDR2 SFDVKD. The CDR3 DNA reads as TGTGCCACCAGTGATCCCGGGGAAATCGACAATGAGCAGTTCTTC. This sequence encodes CATSDPGEIDNEQFF.

The chain links TRBV24-1 to TRBJ1-2; TRBD1 is a possible D gene (5 bases). The CDR3 totals 13 residues. V lost 3 bases and J 4 bases, leaving 8 bases between the germline ends. Germline loops: CDR1 KGHDR, CDR2 SFDVKD. The CDR3 DNA follows: TGTGCCACCAGTGATCCGACAGTCTATGGCTACACCTTC. This encodes CATSDPTVYGYTF.

The rearrangement links TRBV5-1 to TRBJ2-1; 7 bases map to TRBD2. The length of the CDR3 is 16 residues. The ends lost 4 bases at V and 0 bases at J; junction bases unmatched: 7. The germline V gene has CDR1 SGHRS and CDR2 YFSETQ. The CDR3 DNA sequence: TGCGCCAGCAGCCCGGGAGGTGGTAGCTCCTACAATGAGCAGTTCTTC. Encoded protein: CASSPGGGSSYNEQFF.

The chain employs TRBV4-1 and TRBJ1-4; 9 nucleotides match TRBD1. The CDR3 has 15 amino acids. V gave up 0 bases and J gave up 6 bases; unmatched junction bases: 2. The germline V gene encodes CDR1 MGHRA and CDR2 YSYEKL. The chain's CDR3 is CASSQEGTGYEKLFF. Here the CDR3 DNA reads TGCGCCAGCAGCCAAGAGGGGACAGGGTATGAAAAACTGTTTTTT.

V and J are TRBV11-2 and TRBJ1-2, with TRBD1 as a possible D gene (5 bases). There are 15 residues in the CDR3. Germline loops: CDR1 SGHAT, CDR2 FQNNGV. The V gene lost 5 bases and the J gene lost 6 bases, with 19 bases spanning the gap. CDR3 nucleotide sequence: TGTGCCAGCAGCCCACAACGGGGGGGGGTCCATGGCTACACCTTC. Protein: CASSPQRGGVHGYTF.

This chain links TRBV18 with TRBJ2-5; 10 nucleotides line up with TRBD2. Trimming cost V 3 bases and J 2 bases; bases outside gene matches: 15. The CDR3 extends over 19 amino acids. Per the germline V gene, CDR1 is KGHSH and CDR2 is LQKENI. In DNA, the CDR3 is TGTGCCAGCTCACCGATTCTTTTAGCGGGGGGAACCTTACAAGAGACCCAGTACTTC. It yields the protein CASSPILLAGGTLQETQYF.

The chain carries TRBV24-1 and TRBJ2-4, with a tentative D call TRBD1 (6 bases). CDR1 KGHDR and CDR2 SFDVKD come from the germline V gene. This CDR3 comprises 16 residues. The germline V and J ends were trimmed by 9 bases and 3 bases, with 20 bases remaining between them. The CDR3 is CATPKADSSYKNIQYF. The CDR3, as DNA: TGTGCCACCCCTAAGGCGGACAGCTCGTACAAAAACATTCAGTACTTC.

CDR3 region: CASSRTGIQKTQYF. CDR3 coding DNA: TGCGCCAGCAGCCGAACCGGGATACAGAAGACCCAGTACTTC. The chain uses TRBV4-1 and TRBJ2-5, with TRBD2 as a possible D gene (5 bases). This CDR3 has 14 residues. Germline CDR1 reads MGHRA; CDR2 reads YSYEKL. V was trimmed by 4 bases and J by 6 bases, leaving 15 bases between them.

This clone occurred a few times. The V gene is TRBV2, the J gene TRBJ2-7; D is unclear. V shed 6 bases and J shed 0 bases, with 6 bases lying between them. Germline V gene data show CDR1 as SNHLY and CDR2 as FYNNEI. The CDR3 is 12 amino acids. The CDR3 reads CASRADSYEQYF. In nucleotides, the CDR3 is TGTGCCAGCAGAGCCGACTCCTACGAGCAGTACTTC. Together with reference TRBV2 and TRBJ2-7, the CDR3 gives the full variable domain: EPEVTQTPSHQVTQMGQEVILRCVPISNHLYFYWYRQILGQKVEFLVSFYNNEISEKSEIFDDQFSVERPDGSNFTLKIRSTKLEDSAMYFCASRADSYEQYFGPGTRLTVT.

The gene calls are TRBV7-2 and TRBJ2-5; the D gene is possibly TRBD2 (5 bases). The length of the CDR3 is 13 residues. Per the germline V gene, CDR1 is SGHTA and CDR2 is FQGNSA. The V and J ends lost 5 bases and 4 bases respectively, with 11 bases between them. The CDR3 nucleotides are TGTGCCAGCAGCCTCGCGGGTTTAGAGACCCAGTACTTC. It is translated as CASSLAGLETQYF.

This clone was counted only a few times. The rearrangement joins TRBV10-3 to TRBJ1-2, with a weak D call TRBD1 (6 bases). Germline lookup yields CDR1 ENHRY and CDR2 SYGVKD. The length of the CDR3 is 14 residues. Trimming pared 4 bases from V and 4 bases from J, leaving 13 bases between. CDR3 DNA: TGTGCCATCAGTGGGGACAACGGAATCTATGGCTACACCTTC. Translating it yields CAISGDNGIYGYTF.

This chain uses TRBV5-4 with TRBJ1-2; 8 nucleotides align to TRBD1. From germline, CDR1 is SGHNT and CDR2 YYREEE (reference sequence). The CDR3 totals 13 residues. V shed 4 bases and J 8 bases; nucleotides not matched to a gene: 7. CDR3 sequence: CASSARDRKGYTF. Written as DNA, the CDR3 is TGTGCCAGCAGCGCACGGGACAGGAAAGGCTACACCTTC.